These T cell receptor beta chains were read from a single sample in a study of naive and memory T cell subsets. TCRdb re-analysed the UMI-ligation and nested PCR reads in MiXCR, keeping a single row per CDR3 protein. The table includes 120,000 to 150,000 distinct CDR3 sequences, approximately 21% detected once. Sequencing was performed on naive CD8+ T cells from blood. These receptors all stem from a human donor in good health. CDR3s include the opening cysteine and the closing phenylalanine or tryptophan. A D gene is named only where the DNA matches it firmly. Where a row states a size, it is once, few, many or the class of an expanded clone; other rows omit it.

V: TRBV7-9
size: NA
J: TRBJ2-1
length: 16
D: NA
CDR3: CASSPWRGSSYNEQFF
DNA: TGTGCCAGCAGCCCGTGGAGGGGGTCTTCGTACAATGAGCAGTTCTTC

V: TRBV27
size: NA
J: TRBJ1-1
length: 13
D: NA
CDR3: CASSLYTNTEAFF
DNA: TGTGCCAGCAGTTTATATACGAACACTGAAGCTTTCTTT

V: TRBV5-6
size: NA
J: TRBJ1-1
length: 14
D: NA
CDR3: CASSPPGLNTEAFF
DNA: TGTGCCAGCAGCCCACCGGGCCTCAACACTGAAGCTTTCTTT

V: TRBV7-9
size: NA
J: TRBJ2-5
length: 14
D: NA
CDR3: CASSSDGSKETQYF
DNA: TGTGCCAGCAGCTCTGACGGTTCAAAAGAGACCCAGTACTTC

V: TRBV4-1
size: NA
J: TRBJ1-6
length: 16
D: TRBD1
CDR3: CASSQVPGQLNSPLHF
DNA: TGCGCCAGCAGCCAAGTACCGGGACAGCTGAATTCACCCCTCCACTTT

V: TRBV27
size: NA
J: TRBJ2-7
length: 15
D: TRBD2
CDR3: CASSPGLAGSCEQYF
DNA: TGTGCCAGCAGCCCGGGACTAGCGGGATCCTGCGAGCAGTACTTC

V: TRBV12-5
size: NA
J: TRBJ2-5
length: 12
D: NA
CDR3: CASGLPPETQYF
DNA: TGTGCTAGTGGTTTGCCCCCAGAGACCCAGTACTTC

V: TRBV7-8
size: NA
J: TRBJ2-3
length: 16
D: TRBD2
CDR3: CASSLRVAGTKDTQYF
DNA: TGTGCCAGCAGCTTAAGGGTAGCGGGAACTAAGGATACGCAGTATTTT

V: TRBV6-1
size: NA
J: TRBJ1-5
length: 14
D: NA
CDR3: CASSAPLPNQPQHF
DNA: TGTGCCAGCAGTGCCCCTCTACCCAATCAGCCCCAGCATTTT

V: TRBV29-1
size: few
J: TRBJ2-1
length: 15
D: TRBD2
CDR3: CSVPPGTSGRNEQFF
DNA: TGCAGCGTTCCCCCCGGGACTAGCGGGAGGAATGAGCAGTTCTTC

V: TRBV6-6
size: NA
J: TRBJ2-1
length: 15
D: TRBD1
CDR3: CASQGQGQGPNEQFF
DNA: TGTGCCAGCCAGGGACAGGGGCAGGGGCCGAATGAGCAGTTCTTC

V: TRBV4-3
size: NA
J: TRBJ2-1
length: 15
D: NA
CDR3: CASSQDLGRVNEQFF
DNA: TGCGCCAGCAGCCAAGATCTTGGCAGGGTCAATGAGCAGTTCTTC